Listed below are T cell receptor beta chains from one sample, sequenced in a study of T cell responses to AZD1222 COVID-19 vaccine. Here immunoSEQ multiplex PCR was the method, and the copy in TCRdb shows in-frame clones only, minus some. The sample has approximately 170,000 clones, approximately 94% seen once; the top ten hold roughly 5.5%. This sample comprised peripheral blood, obtained 28 days after the second AZD1222 dose. The receptors were gathered from an adult who received the AZD1222 COVID-19 vaccine. Each CDR3 is given with its conserved first and last residue. Each record gives: clone size, V gene, D gene, J gene, CDR3 DNA, CDR3 protein. A D gene is named only where the DNA matches it firmly. For some rows the clone size is stated as once, few or many, or as a class when expanded; others skip it.

-	TRBV11-2	TRBD1	TRBJ2-7	TGTGCCAGCAGCTTAGACGGGGGTAACAGGGGGCTCTACGAGCAGTACTTC	CASSLDGGNRGLYEQYF
few	TRBV6-5	-	TRBJ1-5	TGTGCCAGCAGTTCGCAGGGGAATCAGCCCCAGCATTTT	CASSSQGNQPQHF
-	TRBV9	-	TRBJ1-2	TGTGCCAGCAGCGTCGACAGCTTCTATGGCTACACCTTC	CASSVDSFYGYTF
-	TRBV5-1	-	TRBJ2-2	TGCGCCAGCAGCCTTCTAGCGACCGGGGAGCTGTTTTTT	CASSLLATGELFF
-	TRBV28	-	TRBJ1-4	TGTGCCAGCAGTCCTCCAGGGGATAATGAAAAACTGTTTTTT	CASSPPGDNEKLFF
-	TRBV2	TRBD1	TRBJ2-7	TGTGCCAGCAGCGTAGGACAGGGATCCATTTACGAGCAGTACTTC	CASSVGQGSIYEQYF
-	TRBV12-3/TRBV12-4	-	TRBJ1-2	TGTGCCAGCAGTTTGGGGCAGGGCCATGGCTACACCTTC	CASSLGQGHGYTF
-	TRBV5-3	TRBD1	TRBJ2-7	TGTGCCAGAAGCTTGATCAGGGACAGGGCTCAAGGGTTCTCCTACGAGCAGTACTTC	CARSLIRDRAQGFSYEQYF
-	TRBV30	-	TRBJ1-1	TGTGCCTGGAGTCCAGCCATGAACACTGAAGCTTTCTTT	CAWSPAMNTEAFF
-	TRBV4-2	-	TRBJ1-2	TGTGCCAGCAGCCAATCTGGGACCGTCGGCGGCTACACCTTC	CASSQSGTVGGYTF
-	TRBV30	TRBD1	TRBJ2-2	TGTGCCTGGAGTGTACGCTGGACAGGGGTCACCGGGGAGCTGTTTTTT	CAWSVRWTGVTGELFF
-	TRBV30	-	TRBJ2-7	TGTGCCTGGAGTGCCTCGGCAGGAAACTACGAGCAGTACTTC	CAWSASAGNYEQYF
-	TRBV27	-	TRBJ2-7	TGTGCCAGCAGTTTATCTCCTACATACTCCTACGAGCAGTACTTC	CASSLSPTYSYEQYF
-	TRBV11-2	TRBD2	TRBJ2-5	TGTGCCAGCAGCTTAGTGCCGCGACTAGCGGGATACCTAGAGACCCAGTACTTC	CASSLVPRLAGYLETQYF
-	TRBV5-6	-	TRBJ2-2	TGTGCCAGTCTTTCTGCAGGCACCGGGGAGCTGTTTTTT	CASLSAGTGELFF
-	TRBV2	-	TRBJ2-7	TGTGCCAGCAGTGCACAGGGTACCTACGAGCAGTACTTC	CASSAQGTYEQYF
-	TRBV27	TRBD2	TRBJ2-1	TGTGCCAGCAGTCCATTCGCCCTTCCCGGGAGGGAGGGTGAGCAGTTCTTC	CASSPFALPGREGEQFF
-	TRBV6-2/TRBV6-3	TRBD2	TRBJ2-5	TGTGCCAGCAGCCCTCGGTCCCTAGCGGGTAAACAAGAGACCCAGTACTTC	CASSPRSLAGKQETQYF
-	TRBV5-1	TRBD1	TRBJ2-6	TGCGCCAGCAGCTCCCAGGGGGCGGCTGGGGCCAACGTCCTGACTTTC	CASSSQGAAGANVLTF
-	TRBV9	-	TRBJ2-3	TGTGCCAGCAGCGTAGAGGGAAGCAAGACAGATACGCAGTATTTT	CASSVEGSKTDTQYF
-	TRBV19	-	TRBJ1-1	TGTGCCAGTAGTACGGGATCCACAGGGCTCACTGAAGCTTTCTTT	CASSTGSTGLTEAFF
once	TRBV14	TRBD2	TRBJ2-3	TGTGCCAGCAGCGACGGACTAGCGGGACCGCTGGATACGCAGTATTTT	CASSDGLAGPLDTQYF
-	TRBV2	-	TRBJ1-5	TGTGCCAGCAGTGAGAATAGCAATCAGCCCCAGCATTTT	CASSENSNQPQHF
-	TRBV12-3/TRBV12-4	-	TRBJ2-1	TGTGCCAGCAGTTTCTCAGCCTACAATGAGCAGTTCTTC	CASSFSAYNEQFF
-	TRBV18	TRBD2	TRBJ2-1	TGTGCCAGCTCACCGCGGGAGCATGAGCAGTTCTTC	CASSPREHEQFF
-	TRBV30	-	TRBJ1-3	TGTGCCTGGGAGGGAGGGTTAGGAAACACCATATATTTT	CAWEGGLGNTIYF
-	TRBV2	-	TRBJ1-2	TGTGCCAGCAGGGAAACCCCCCCTGTGGGCAGGGCTCGCTATGGCTACACCTTC	CASRETPPVGRARYGYTF
-	TRBV18	TRBD1	TRBJ2-1	TGTGCCAGCTCACCACGCAGACAGGGGGCGCTTAATGAGCAGTTCTTC	CASSPRRQGALNEQFF
-	TRBV11-2	-	TRBJ2-7	TGTGCCAGCAGCCTCCGGGTAGCGGATGACGAGCAGTACTTC	CASSLRVADDEQYF
-	TRBV3-1/TRBV3-2	TRBD1	TRBJ1-2	TGTGCCAGCAGCTACGACAGGGGCTTTTCTGGCTACACCTTC	CASSYDRGFSGYTF
-	TRBV29-1	TRBD1	TRBJ1-1	TGCAGCGTTAGGACAGGGGGGACTGAAGCTTTCTTT	CSVRTGGTEAFF
-	TRBV6-2/TRBV6-3	-	TRBJ2-1	TGTGCCAGCAGTTACCGGGACCCCGGATACAATGAGCAGTTCTTC	CASSYRDPGYNEQFF
once	TRBV30	-	TRBJ1-1	TGTGCCTGGAGTACATGGCAGGCCGGTGAAGCTTTCTTT	CAWSTWQAGEAFF
-	TRBV6-6	TRBD1	TRBJ1-4	TGTGCCAGCAGCCCCGACTACTGGACAGGGGGCCAAAGCGCAACTAATGAAAAACTGTTTTTT	CASSPDYWTGGQSATNEKLFF
-	TRBV6-4	-	TRBJ1-2	TGTGCCAGCAGGCCCCAGAGCCTTAACTATGGCTACACCTTC	CASRPQSLNYGYTF
-	TRBV27	TRBD1	TRBJ2-2	TGTGCCAGCAGCCAAGGGACAGGCGGCACCGGGGAGCTGTTTTTT	CASSQGTGGTGELFF
-	TRBV6-5	-	TRBJ2-5	TGTGCCAGCAGTCACCGGGGGCCTCAAGAGACCCAGTACTTC	CASSHRGPQETQYF
-	TRBV18	TRBD2	TRBJ2-1	TGTGCCAGCTCACCACGGGGACTAGCGGGAAGTACCTACAATGAGCAGTTCTTC	CASSPRGLAGSTYNEQFF
-	TRBV3-1/TRBV3-2	-	TRBJ2-1	TGTGCCAGCAGCCAACTTGTGCGAAATGAGCAGTTCTTC	CASSQLVRNEQFF
-	TRBV2	TRBD2	TRBJ2-2	TGTGCCAGCAGATCCCGCGGGACTAGAACGTACTCGAACACCGGGGAGCTGTTTTTT	CASRSRGTRTYSNTGELFF
-	TRBV15	TRBD1	TRBJ2-5	TGTGCCACCAGCAGAGACGTTCTTGCGTACAGGGGGCCTAAAGAGACCCAGTACTTC	CATSRDVLAYRGPKETQYF
-	TRBV9	TRBD1	TRBJ1-2	TGTGCCAGCAGCGTAGTTTCTTCCGTGACAGGGTCGATGGGTGGCTACACCTTC	CASSVVSSVTGSMGGYTF
-	TRBV28	TRBD1	TRBJ2-1	TGTGCCAGCAGTTTAATAGGGACAGGGGCTAATGAGCAGTTCTTC	CASSLIGTGANEQFF
-	TRBV19	-	TRBJ2-1	TGTGCCAGTAGTATAGCGGGACCATACAATGAGCAGTTCTTC	CASSIAGPYNEQFF
-	TRBV4-3	TRBD2	TRBJ2-7	TGCGCCAGCAGCCAAGATCTTGCGACTAGCGACTACTACGAGCAGTACTTC	CASSQDLATSDYYEQYF
-	TRBV24-1	-	TRBJ2-1	TGTGCCACCAGTGATTTGAGGGGAGTTGCGTTCTTC	CATSDLRGVAFF
-	TRBV3-1/TRBV3-2	-	TRBJ1-2	TGTGCCAGCAGCCAAGACTTCCTTACAGCTAACTATGGCTACACCTTC	CASSQDFLTANYGYTF
-	TRBV4-3	-	TRBJ2-1	TGCGCCAGCAGCCAAGATTGGGCAAAGCCTAATCGGGAGCAGTTCTTC	CASSQDWAKPNREQFF
-	TRBV10-3	-	TRBJ1-5	TGTGCCATCAGTGATTGGAAAGGCCCATGGCCCCAGCATTTT	CAISDWKGPWPQHF
once	TRBV5-4	TRBD1	TRBJ1-2	TGTGCCAGCAGCTTGGCAGGGGGAATGGATGGCTACACCTTC	CASSLAGGMDGYTF
-	TRBV12-3/TRBV12-4	-	TRBJ2-2	TGTGCCAGCAGTGAGGGCCCCGGGGAGCTGTTTTTT	CASSEGPGELFF
-	TRBV5-6	-	TRBJ2-7	TGTGCCAGCAGCTTGGTAGGTGAGCAGTACTTC	CASSLVGEQYF